The present T cell receptor beta chain was sequenced within a study of cytomegalovirus exposure and HLA in healthy donors. The PCR was carried out with 60 Vbeta primers and 13 Jbeta primers. The repertoire was sequenced with immunoSEQ multiplex PCR; TCRdb's copy has only in-frame clones and lacks some. Of over 85,000 clones listed, approximately 80% are singletons. Sequenced input: PBMCs. The receptor comes from a man aged 35 to 55 in good health and CMV-seronegative.

CDR3 sequence (DNA): TGTGCCAGCAGTAAAGGACAGGGGAGTCAGCCCCAGCATTTT. As protein: CASSKGQGSQPQHF. This chain uses TRBV27 with TRBJ1-5; 9 positions match TRBD1. Germline V gene lookup returns CDR1 MNHEY and CDR2 SMNVEV (reference sequence). The CDR3 extends over 14 amino acids. The V gene end was trimmed by 5 bases and the J gene end by 6 bases; junction bases not matched to a gene: 5.